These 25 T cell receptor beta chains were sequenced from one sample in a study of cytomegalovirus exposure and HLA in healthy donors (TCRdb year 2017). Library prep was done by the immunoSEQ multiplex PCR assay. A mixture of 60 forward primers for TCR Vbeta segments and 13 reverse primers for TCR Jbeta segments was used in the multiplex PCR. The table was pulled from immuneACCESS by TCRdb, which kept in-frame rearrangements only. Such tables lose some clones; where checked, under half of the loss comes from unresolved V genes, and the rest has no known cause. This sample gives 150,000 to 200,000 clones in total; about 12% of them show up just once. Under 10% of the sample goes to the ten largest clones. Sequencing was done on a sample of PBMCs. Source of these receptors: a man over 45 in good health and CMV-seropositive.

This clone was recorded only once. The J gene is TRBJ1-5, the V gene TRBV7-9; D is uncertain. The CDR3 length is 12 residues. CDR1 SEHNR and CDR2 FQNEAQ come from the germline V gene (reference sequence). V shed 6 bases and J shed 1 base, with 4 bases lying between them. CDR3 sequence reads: CASSQSNQPQHF. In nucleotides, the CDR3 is TGTGCCAGCAGTCAGAGCAATCAGCCCCAGCATTTT.

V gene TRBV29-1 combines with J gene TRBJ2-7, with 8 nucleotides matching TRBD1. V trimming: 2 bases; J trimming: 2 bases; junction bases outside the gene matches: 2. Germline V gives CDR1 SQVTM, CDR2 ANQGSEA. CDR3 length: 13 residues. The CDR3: CSVERTGTYEQYF. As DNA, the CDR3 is TGCAGCGTTGAAAGGACAGGGACCTACGAGCAGTACTTC.

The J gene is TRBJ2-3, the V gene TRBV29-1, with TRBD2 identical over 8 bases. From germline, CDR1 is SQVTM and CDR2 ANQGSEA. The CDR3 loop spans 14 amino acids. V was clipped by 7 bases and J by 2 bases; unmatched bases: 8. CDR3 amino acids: CSGSGGANTDTQYF. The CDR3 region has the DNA TGCAGCGGGTCGGGGGGGGCGAACACAGATACGCAGTATTTT.

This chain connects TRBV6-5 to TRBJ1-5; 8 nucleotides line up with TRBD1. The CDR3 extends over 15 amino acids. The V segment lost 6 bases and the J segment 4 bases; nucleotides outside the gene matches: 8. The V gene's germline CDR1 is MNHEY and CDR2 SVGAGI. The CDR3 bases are TGTGCCAGCAGACGGACAGGGACGGGGAATCAGCCCCAGCATTTT. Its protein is CASRRTGTGNQPQHF.

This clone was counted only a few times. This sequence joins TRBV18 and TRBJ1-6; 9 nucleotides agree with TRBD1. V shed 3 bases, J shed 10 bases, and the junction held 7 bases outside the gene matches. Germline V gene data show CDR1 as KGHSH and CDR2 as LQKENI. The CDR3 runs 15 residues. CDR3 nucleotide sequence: TGTGCCAGCTCACCCGGGACAGGGTTGAAATCACCCCTCCACTTT. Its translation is CASSPGTGLKSPLHF.

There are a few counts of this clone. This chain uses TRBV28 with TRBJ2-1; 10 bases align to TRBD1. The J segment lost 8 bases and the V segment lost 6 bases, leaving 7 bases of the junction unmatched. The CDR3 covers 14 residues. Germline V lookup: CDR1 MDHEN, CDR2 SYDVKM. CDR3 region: CASRRTGGKYEQFF. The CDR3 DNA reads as TGTGCCAGCAGACGGACAGGGGGGAAGTATGAGCAGTTCTTC.

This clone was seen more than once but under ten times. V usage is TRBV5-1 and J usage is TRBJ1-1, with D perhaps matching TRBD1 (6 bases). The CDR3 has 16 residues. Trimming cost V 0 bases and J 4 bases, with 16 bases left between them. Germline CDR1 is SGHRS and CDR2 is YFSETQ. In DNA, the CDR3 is TGCGCCAGCAGCTTGGGGGGGCCGGGTGGTAGCACTGAAGCTTTCTTT. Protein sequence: CASSLGGPGGSTEAFF.

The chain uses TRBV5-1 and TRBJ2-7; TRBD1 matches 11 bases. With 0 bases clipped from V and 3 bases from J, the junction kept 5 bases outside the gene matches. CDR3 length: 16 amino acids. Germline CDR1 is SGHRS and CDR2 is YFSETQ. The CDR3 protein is CASSLAWDRGDYEQYF. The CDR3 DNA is TGCGCCAGCAGCTTGGCGTGGGACAGGGGGGACTACGAGCAGTACTTC.

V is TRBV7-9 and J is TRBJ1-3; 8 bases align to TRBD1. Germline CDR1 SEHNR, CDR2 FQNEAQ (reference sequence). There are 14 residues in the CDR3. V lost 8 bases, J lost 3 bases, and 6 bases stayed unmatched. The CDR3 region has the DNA TGTGCCAGCCAGGACAGGGTCTTTGGAAACACCATATATTTT. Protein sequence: CASQDRVFGNTIYF.

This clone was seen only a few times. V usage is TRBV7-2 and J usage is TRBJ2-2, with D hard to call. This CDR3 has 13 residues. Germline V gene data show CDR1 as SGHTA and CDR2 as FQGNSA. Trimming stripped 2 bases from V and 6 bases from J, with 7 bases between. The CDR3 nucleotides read TGTGCCAGCAGCTTACAGGTGGCCGGGGAGCTGTTTTTT. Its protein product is CASSLQVAGELFF.

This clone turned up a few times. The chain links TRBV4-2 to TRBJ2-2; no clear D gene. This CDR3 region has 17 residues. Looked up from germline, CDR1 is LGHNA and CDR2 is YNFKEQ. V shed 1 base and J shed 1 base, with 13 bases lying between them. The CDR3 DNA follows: TGTGCCAGCAGCCAAGTTCTTGATGCACAGAACACCGGGGAGCTGTTTTTT. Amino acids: CASSQVLDAQNTGELFF.

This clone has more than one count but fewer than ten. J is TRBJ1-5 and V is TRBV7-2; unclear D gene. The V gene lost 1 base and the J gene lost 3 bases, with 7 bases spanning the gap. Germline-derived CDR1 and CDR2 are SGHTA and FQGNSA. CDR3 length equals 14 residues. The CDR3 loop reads CASSLGALNQPQHF. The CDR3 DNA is TGTGCCAGCAGCTTAGGGGCGCTCAATCAGCCCCAGCATTTT.

The CDR3: CATSRRQGSYEQYF. In DNA form, the CDR3 reads TGTGCCACCAGCCGAAGACAGGGATCCTACGAGCAGTACTTC. The V gene is TRBV15, the J gene TRBJ2-7, with TRBD1 identical over 7 bases. This CDR3 is built from 14 residues. Germline V gives CDR1 LNHNV, CDR2 YYDKDF (reference sequence). V lost 5 bases, J lost 1 base, and 5 bases stayed unmatched.

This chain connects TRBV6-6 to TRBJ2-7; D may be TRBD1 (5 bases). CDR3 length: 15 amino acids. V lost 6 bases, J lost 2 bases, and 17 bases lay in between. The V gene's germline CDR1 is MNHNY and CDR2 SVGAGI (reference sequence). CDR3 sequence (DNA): TGTGCCAGCAGGCTTAGTCGACAGACCCCCTACGAGCAGTACTTC. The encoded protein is CASRLSRQTPYEQYF.

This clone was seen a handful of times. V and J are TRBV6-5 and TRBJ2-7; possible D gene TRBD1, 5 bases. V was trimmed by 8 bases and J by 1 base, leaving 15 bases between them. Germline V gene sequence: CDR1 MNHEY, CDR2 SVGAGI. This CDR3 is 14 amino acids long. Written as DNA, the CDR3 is TGTGCCAGCGCCCTGGGAAAGGGGTCCTACGAGCAGTACTTC. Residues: CASALGKGSYEQYF.

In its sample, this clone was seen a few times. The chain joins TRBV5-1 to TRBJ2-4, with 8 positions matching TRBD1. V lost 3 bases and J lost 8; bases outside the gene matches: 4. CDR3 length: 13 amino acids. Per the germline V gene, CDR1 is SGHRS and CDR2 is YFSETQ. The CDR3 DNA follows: TGCGCCAGCAGCTCGACAGGGGTAGACATTCAGTACTTC. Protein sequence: CASSSTGVDIQYF.

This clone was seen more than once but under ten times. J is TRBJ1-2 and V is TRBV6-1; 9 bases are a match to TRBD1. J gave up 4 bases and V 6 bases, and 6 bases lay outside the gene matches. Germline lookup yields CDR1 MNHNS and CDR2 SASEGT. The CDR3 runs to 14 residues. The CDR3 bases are TGTGCCAGCAGGGACAGGGGAGGGGGCTATGGCTACACCTTC. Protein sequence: CASRDRGGGYGYTF.

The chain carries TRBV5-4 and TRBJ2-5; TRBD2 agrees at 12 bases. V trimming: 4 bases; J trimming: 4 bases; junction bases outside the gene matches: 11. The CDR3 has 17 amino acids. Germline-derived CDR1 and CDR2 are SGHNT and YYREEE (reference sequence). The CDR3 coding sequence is TGTGCCAGCAGCGGCGCTAGCGGGGGGGCACAGGGAGAGACCCAGTACTTC. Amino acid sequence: CASSGASGGAQGETQYF.

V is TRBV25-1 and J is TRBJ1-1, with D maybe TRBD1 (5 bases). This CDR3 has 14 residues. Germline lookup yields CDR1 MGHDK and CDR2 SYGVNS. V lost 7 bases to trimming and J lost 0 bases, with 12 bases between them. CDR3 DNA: TGTGCCAGCACCGCAGGGCGGATGAACACTGAAGCTTTCTTT. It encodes CASTAGRMNTEAFF.

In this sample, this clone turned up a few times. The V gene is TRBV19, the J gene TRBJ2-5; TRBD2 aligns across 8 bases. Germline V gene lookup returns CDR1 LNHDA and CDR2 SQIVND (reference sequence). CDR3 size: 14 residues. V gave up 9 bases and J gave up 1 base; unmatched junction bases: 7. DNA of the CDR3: TGTGCCAGCGCAGCGGGGGCCCTCCAAGAGACCCAGTACTTC. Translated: CASAAGALQETQYF.

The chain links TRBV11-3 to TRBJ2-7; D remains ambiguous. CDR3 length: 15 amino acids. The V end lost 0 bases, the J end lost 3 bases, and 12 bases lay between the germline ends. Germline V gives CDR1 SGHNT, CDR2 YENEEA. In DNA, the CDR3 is TGTGCCAGCAGCTTAGATCTAGGCGATGGCTACGAGCAGTACTTC. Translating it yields CASSLDLGDGYEQYF.

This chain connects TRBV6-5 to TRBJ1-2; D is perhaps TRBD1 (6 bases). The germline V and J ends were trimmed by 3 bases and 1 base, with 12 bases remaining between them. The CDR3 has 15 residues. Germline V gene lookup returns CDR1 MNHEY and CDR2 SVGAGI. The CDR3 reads CASSYTGNLNYGYTF. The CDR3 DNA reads TGTGCCAGCAGTTATACAGGGAACCTTAACTATGGCTACACCTTC.

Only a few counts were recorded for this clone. The DNA of the CDR3 is TGTGCCTGGACTCCAGGGCTTCAAGAGACCCAGTACTTC. This encodes CAWTPGLQETQYF. The rearrangement links TRBV30 to TRBJ2-5, with D possibly TRBD1 on 5 matching bases. Deletions cut 4 bases from V and 2 bases from J, with 11 bases between. Germline loops: CDR1 GTSNPN, CDR2 SVGIG (reference sequence). This CDR3 comprises 13 residues.

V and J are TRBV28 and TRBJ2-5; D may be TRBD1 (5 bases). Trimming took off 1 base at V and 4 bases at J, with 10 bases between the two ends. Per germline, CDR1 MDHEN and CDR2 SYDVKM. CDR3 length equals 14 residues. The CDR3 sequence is CASSLLLGVETQYF. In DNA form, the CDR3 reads TGTGCCAGCAGTTTATTGCTAGGGGTAGAGACCCAGTACTTC.

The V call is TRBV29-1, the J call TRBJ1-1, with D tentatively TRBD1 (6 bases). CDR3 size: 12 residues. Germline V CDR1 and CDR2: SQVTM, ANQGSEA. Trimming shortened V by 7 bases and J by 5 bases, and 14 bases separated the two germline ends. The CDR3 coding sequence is TGCAGCGCCTTACAGGGTAAGACTGAAGCTTTCTTT. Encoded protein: CSALQGKTEAFF.